This TCR beta chain was documented in a study of blood T cell repertoires in COVID-19. Study information: Both acute and convalescent COVID-19 samples were obtained from the United States, Italy and Spain. PBMCs, B-cell-depleted T cells, or T cells provided the cDNA or gDNA that made up the material.

The germline CDR1 and CDR2 sequences are MGHRA and YSYEKL. The CDR3 extends over 15 amino acids. The J segment lost 7 bases and the V segment lost 4 bases, leaving 7 bases of the junction unmatched. How the authors handled the data: By means of reference gene primer amplification, nucleated cell counts were estimated. This table comes from immunoSEQ multiplex PCR, and its TCRdb copy is limited to in-frame clones, with some not included. From that table come the V and J calls and clone size; the DNA was used to work out D and trimming. This sample has about 50,000 clones, with about 91% found just once.

The TCR comes from a middle-aged man with active COVID-19. The sequenced sample was peripheral blood. This sequence joins TRBV4-1 and TRBJ1-6; 7 nucleotides agree with TRBD1. For the CDR3, the DNA is TGCGCCAGCAGCCGACGACAGGGCGTAAATTCACCCCTCCACTTT. Its protein is CASSRRQGVNSPLHF.